The TCR beta chain under discussion was sequenced for a study of T cells after yellow fever vaccination (dated by TCRdb to about 2019). The study in broad terms: The SMART-Seq v4 Ultra Low Input RNA kit was used to prepare libraries from fractions with low cell numbers. To follow T-cell clones before and after primary and booster YFV17D yellow fever vaccination, bulk TCR alpha and beta repertoires were sequenced over time. The cohort comprised two healthy male donors, one aged 18 to 30 and one aged 30 to 40 years. Blood samples were taken at several timepoints before and after primary and secondary immunization, and bulk PBMC replicates and cell subsets were isolated. The research as a whole found: A small share of clonotypes was detected in both CD4 and CD8 compartments, with the overlap likely arising from convergent recombination. The secondary T-cell response was found to be weaker but faster than the primary response, with a peak reached on day 5 rather than on day 15. FACS-sorted repertoires could contain abundant contaminating clonotypes from the bulk population, so computational filtering was required. Because only a couple of donors were included in the study, the extent to which the findings can be generalized is limited. Most clones expanded after primary vaccination were re-detected after the booster (approximately 96% of CD4 and roughly 87% of CD8), suggesting broad memory maintenance.

The intended sense of this specimen's treatment or condition label: live attenuated yellow fever vaccine strain. PBMCs were isolated from peripheral blood using a standard Ficoll-Paque protocol. Dynabeads CD4 and CD8 positive selection kits were used to isolate CD4 and CD8 T-cell fractions. TriZol was used to extract RNA from bulk PBMCs, from CD4 and CD8 fractions, and from dextramer-positive and dextramer-negative fractions. This clonotype came up many times. The specificity of this receptor is unknown. No much larger clonotype is one base removed from it; base qualities were not supplied. The instrument given in TCRdb is Illumina NovaSeq 6000. TCR cDNA was synthesized by 5'RACE template switching, which introduced a universal primer site and unique molecular identifiers. cDNA synthesis was primed from both the TCR alpha and TCR beta constant segments. Library amplification involved two PCR steps, and the second step added sample barcodes and sequencing adapters. Sequencing of the libraries was done on either Illumina HiSeq 2500 (2x100 bp) or NovaSeq (2x150 bp). The authors processed their data as follows. Demultiplexing of reads and collapsing into UMI consensus sequences were performed with MIGEC, and V(D)J alignment was carried out with MiXCR. Using edgeR on replicate PBMC samples, clonotypes were called vaccine-responding if FDR was below 0.01 and the log2 fold change was above 5 up to day 15. Bulk clonotypes were assigned CD4 or CD8 identity according to which sequenced CD4 or CD8 repertoire held them at higher abundance. TCRdb redid the processing of the public reads, applying fastp at Q25 and MiXCR, and retained in-frame beta chains. Every distinct CDR3 protein forms one entry, paired with its most common genes and DNA. TCRdb assigned the V and J calls; the authors' analysis was not used. Counted in this sample were 280,000 or so distinct CDR3 sequences; approximately 8% of them appeared once. The ten largest clones add up to about 3.7% of the sample.

The material sequenced was CD4+ T cells sorted from PBMCs, taken 5 days after the yellow fever booster vaccination. The receptor was derived from a man aged 18 to 29 who received the YFV17D yellow fever vaccine.

CDR3 region: CASSQTHNEQFF. The DNA sequence is TGCGCCAGCAGCCAGACTCACAATGAGCAGTTCTTC. This chain is built from TRBV5-1 and TRBJ2-1; the D segment cannot be called with confidence. CDR1 SGHRS and CDR2 YFSETQ are derived from the germline V gene. V is reduced by 4 bases and J by 5 bases, leaving a spacing of 7 bases between them. Taken from cysteine to phenylalanine, the CDR3 has 12 residues. Only the CDR3 part of the read is kept: 36 bases, read in frame from the first base.